This T cell receptor (beta chain) appears in the sequencing data of a study of tumour-infiltrating T cells in Burkitt lymphoma. Study in general: Productive clonality predicted overall and progression-free survival.

The protocol was immunoSEQ multiplex PCR, while the TCRdb copy is restricted to in-frame clones and leaves out a portion. The sample carries approximately 15,000 clones, more than 65% recorded once. This receptor was obtained from a human donor with diffuse large B-cell lymphoma. The sequenced material came from tumor tissue.

The CDR3 region is CSVEDHGTGINEQFF. CDR3 nucleotides: TGCAGCGTTGAAGATCACGGGACAGGGATCAATGAGCAGTTCTTC. This chain joins TRBV29-1 and TRBJ2-1; 9 bases line up with TRBD1. V was clipped by 0 bases and J by 6 bases; unmatched bases: 6. The length of the CDR3 is 15 residues. Germline V gene lookup returns CDR1 SQVTM and CDR2 ANQGSEA.